The 21 T cell receptor beta chains below come from one sample, sequenced in a study of shared clonotypes between healthy human individuals. Only in-frame clones appear in the TCRdb table, and some are missing; sequencing was by immunoSEQ multiplex PCR. This table has fewer than 850,000 clones, 55% to 75% appearing once. What was sequenced was memory CD4+ T cells sorted from blood. Indicated subset: CD45RA-negative fraction. The receptors were sampled from a woman in her 30s in good health.

There are a few counts of this clone. This rearrangement joins TRBV6-5 to TRBJ2-3; D call uncertain. The V and J ends lost 2 bases and 2 bases respectively, with 5 bases between them. The CDR3 runs 13 residues. Germline V lookup: CDR1 MNHEY, CDR2 SVGAGI. As DNA, the CDR3 is TGTGCCAGCAGTTACGGGAACACAGATACGCAGTATTTT. It encodes CASSYGNTDTQYF.

V and J are TRBV5-1 and TRBJ2-3; 9 bases align to TRBD1. The CDR3 is 15 residues long. With V trimmed by 4 bases and J by 5 bases, 8 bases remained unmatched. Germline lookup yields CDR1 SGHRS and CDR2 YFSETQ. CDR3 amino acids: CASSTGDRDVDTQYF. The CDR3 DNA reads TGCGCCAGCAGCACTGGGGACAGGGATGTAGATACGCAGTATTTT. The whole variable domain, filled in from reference TRBV5-1 and TRBJ2-3, reads KAGVTQTPRYLIKTRGQQVTLSCSPISGHRSVSWYQQTPGQGLQFLFEYFSETQRNKGNFPGRFSGRQFSNSRSEMNVSTLELGDSALYLCASSTGDRDVDTQYFGPGTRLTVL.

This clone was recorded a few times. This sample also contains other DNA sequences that code for the same CDR3. This chain connects TRBV5-1 to TRBJ2-7; 9 bases agree with TRBD2. The CDR3 is made up of 14 amino acids. V was clipped by 0 bases and J by 3 bases; unmatched bases: 1. The germline CDR1 and CDR2 sequences are SGHRS and YFSETQ. The CDR3 spells CASSLVSGSYEQYF. CDR3 coding DNA: TGCGCCAGCAGCTTGGTTAGCGGGAGCTACGAGCAGTACTTC.

The chain employs TRBV5-4 and TRBJ2-5; D not certain. The V and J ends lost 4 bases and 5 bases respectively, with 15 bases between them. This CDR3 comprises 14 residues. Germline V gives CDR1 SGHNT, CDR2 YYREEE (reference sequence). CDR3 sequence (DNA): TGTGCCAGCAGCCAAGGCGGCCCAAGGGAGACCCAGTACTTC. This codes for CASSQGGPRETQYF.

This clone was picked up a small number of times. The chain is built from TRBV6-1 and TRBJ2-5; D remains ambiguous. With the DNA end fitting TRBJ2-7 better, the J assignment may be wrong. CDR3 size: 15 residues. The V gene's germline CDR1 is MNHNS and CDR2 SASEGT. The CDR3 region has the DNA TGTGCCAGCCTTGAGGTCCGCCTAAGCTCCTACGAGCAGTACTTC. This codes for CASLEVRLSSYEQYF.

This chain links TRBV23-1 with TRBJ2-1, with D unclear. TRBV23-1 falls under the ORF class, with uncertain function. This CDR3 has 15 residues. Trimming removed 4 bases from V and 3 bases from J, with 13 bases in between. The CDR3: CASSPPPGIYNEQFF. The CDR3 DNA sequence: TGCGCCAGCAGTCCCCCCCCAGGCATCTACAATGAGCAGTTCTTC.

The chain recombines TRBV5-1 with TRBJ2-3, with 8 bases lining up with TRBD1. Trimming took 4 bases from V and 2 from J; bases not matched to a gene: 6. Germline-derived CDR1 and CDR2 are SGHRS and YFSETQ. This CDR3 comprises 15 residues. CDR3 residues: CASSPGQEFTDTQYF. CDR3 sequence (DNA): TGCGCCAGCAGCCCGGGACAGGAGTTCACAGATACGCAGTATTTT.

The chain joins TRBV4-2 to TRBJ2-1; 7 positions match TRBD1. Per germline, CDR1 LGHNA and CDR2 YNFKEQ. V lost 2 bases to trimming and J lost 8 bases; unmatched junction nucleotides: 9. The CDR3 has 15 amino acids. CDR3 in amino acids: CASSQTGQPRDEQFF. The CDR3 DNA reads TGTGCCAGCAGCCAAACGGGACAGCCTAGGGATGAGCAGTTCTTC.

This clone was seen repeatedly, ten times or more. The chain combines TRBV19 with TRBJ2-1, with 8 bases identical to TRBD1. The CDR3 consists of 14 residues. The junction had 5 bases not matched to a gene; V was cut back by 2 bases and J by 8 bases. CDR1 is LNHDA, CDR2 SQIVND, per germline (reference sequence). CDR3 residues: CASSIQGATDEQFF. DNA of the CDR3: TGTGCCAGTAGTATACAGGGGGCAACGGATGAGCAGTTCTTC.

This sequence joins TRBV28 and TRBJ1-1, with D possibly TRBD1 on 6 matching bases. V was pared by 4 bases and J by 1 base, with 10 bases between. The CDR3 spans 14 residues. The germline V gene encodes CDR1 MDHEN and CDR2 SYDVKM. The DNA of the CDR3 is TGTGCCAGCAGTTCGCCACAGGGGAACACTGAAGCTTTCTTT. It translates to CASSSPQGNTEAFF. Full variable domain (rest looked up from reference TRBV28 and TRBJ1-1): DVKVTQSSRYLVKRTGEKVFLECVQDMDHENMFWYRQDPGLGLRLIYFSYDVKMKEKGDIPEGYSVSREKKERFSLILESASTNQTSMYLCASSSPQGNTEAFFGQGTRLTVV.

This clone appeared a few times. This chain connects TRBV28 to TRBJ1-5; D is unresolved. The CDR3 is 15 residues long. Germline loops: CDR1 MDHEN, CDR2 SYDVKM. V was cut by 3 bases and J by 0 bases, with 9 bases left in between. The DNA of the CDR3 is TGTGCCAGCAGTTTCAGGCTTCCTAGCAATCAGCCCCAGCATTTT. Translation: CASSFRLPSNQPQHF.

This clone has more than one count but fewer than ten. The chain uses TRBV7-2 and TRBJ2-7, with 7 bases that match TRBD1. The CDR3 sequence is 12 residues long. V lost 4 bases and J lost 6; bases outside the gene matches: 3. Germline V gene sequence: CDR1 SGHTA, CDR2 FQGNSA. The CDR3 bases are TGTGCCAGCAGCTCACAGGGGTTCGAGCAGTACTTC. It encodes CASSSQGFEQYF. Based on the CDR3 plus reference TRBV7-2 and TRBJ2-7, the full variable domain is GAGVSQSPSNKVTEKGKDVELRCDPISGHTALYWYRQSLGQGLEFLIYFQGNSAPDKSGLPSDRFSAERTGGSVSTLTIQRTQQEDSAVYLCASSSQGFEQYFGPGTRLTVT.

The CDR3: CASSLDRPEETQYF. CDR3 DNA: TGCGCCAGCAGCTTGGATAGGCCGGAAGAGACCCAGTACTTC. This chain links TRBV5-1 with TRBJ2-5; no clear D gene. Germline loops: CDR1 SGHRS, CDR2 YFSETQ. V was pared by 0 bases and J by 3 bases, with 9 bases between. This CDR3 is built from 14 residues.

The rearrangement uses TRBV7-9 and TRBJ2-1; TRBD2 matches at 8 bases. The ends lost 5 bases at V and 3 bases at J; junction bases unmatched: 12. CDR3 length equals 17 residues. Germline V gene sequence: CDR1 SEHNR, CDR2 FQNEAQ (reference sequence). CDR3 nucleotides: TGTGCCAGCAGCCTGAGAGGTAGGACTAGCCGCTACAATGAGCAGTTCTTC. Translating it yields CASSLRGRTSRYNEQFF.

The chain employs TRBV7-4 and TRBJ2-2; TRBD2 aligns across 9 bases. Germline V gives CDR1 SGHVT, CDR2 SQSDAQ. This CDR3 has 16 amino acids. V trimming: 1 base; J trimming: 5 bases; junction bases outside the gene matches: 5. The CDR3 nucleotides read TGTGCCAGCAGCTTAGTAGCGGGAGATGGGACCGGGGAGCTGTTTTTT. Translating gives CASSLVAGDGTGELFF.

This sequence joins TRBV11-3 and TRBJ1-1; TRBD1 matches 8 bases. Looked up from germline, CDR1 is SGHNT and CDR2 is YENEEA. The CDR3 covers 16 residues. V lost 3 bases and J lost 4; bases outside the gene matches: 10. CDR3 amino acids: CASSFQGANKSTEAFF. In DNA form, the CDR3 reads TGTGCCAGCAGCTTTCAGGGGGCAAATAAGAGCACTGAAGCTTTCTTT. The whole variable domain, remainder taken from reference TRBV11-3 and TRBJ1-1, is EAGVVQSPRYKIIEKKQPVAFWCNPISGHNTLYWYLQNLGQGPELLIRYENEEAVDDSQLPKDRFSAERLKGVDSTLKIQPAELGDSAVYLCASSFQGANKSTEAFFGQGTRLTVV.

This clone was detected a few times. The gene calls are TRBV19 and TRBJ2-1; 9 bases agree with TRBD1. Germline loops: CDR1 LNHDA, CDR2 SQIVND (reference sequence). The CDR3 spans 15 residues. V dropped 5 bases and J dropped 6; count of bases not matched to a gene: 8. The CDR3: CASSQDRGRPNEQFF. The DNA for the CDR3 is TGTGCCAGTAGTCAGGACAGGGGAAGACCCAATGAGCAGTTCTTC.

The chain joins TRBV9 to TRBJ1-1, with unresolved D. CDR3 size: 13 residues. Germline CDR1 reads SGDLS; CDR2 reads YYNGEE. V was trimmed by 4 bases and J by 2 bases, leaving 9 bases between them. CDR3 residues: CASSTPPNTEAFF. CDR3 in DNA: TGTGCCAGCAGCACCCCCCCTAACACTGAAGCTTTCTTT.

This clone was observed a single time. The chain couples TRBV19 to TRBJ1-6, with D possibly matching TRBD1 (5 bases). Germline V gives CDR1 LNHDA, CDR2 SQIVND (reference sequence). V lost 9 bases, J lost 3 bases, and 18 bases lay in between. This CDR3 comprises 16 residues. CDR3 protein: CASRPAWTNYNSPLHF. CDR3 in DNA: TGTGCCAGCCGCCCCGCCTGGACAAACTATAATTCACCCCTCCACTTT.

The V and J genes are TRBV19 and TRBJ1-2; TRBD1 matches 9 bases. The CDR3 spans 14 residues. CDR1 and CDR2 from the germline V gene are LNHDA and SQIVND (reference sequence). Trimming removed 3 bases from V and 8 bases from J; junction bases left unmatched: 7. CDR3 in DNA: TGTGCCAGTAGTATCGAACAGGGGGCGAGGGGCTACACCTTC. Amino acids: CASSIEQGARGYTF.

This rearrangement joins TRBV27 to TRBJ2-6; possibly TRBD2 for D (5 bases). Germline V CDR1 and CDR2: MNHEY, SMNVEV (reference sequence). The CDR3 covers 20 residues. The V end lost 4 bases, the J end lost 0 bases, and 22 bases lay between the germline ends. The CDR3 reads CASSSPTGNRPNSGANVLTF. The CDR3 DNA sequence: TGTGCCAGCAGTTCACCTACCGGGAACCGTCCGAACTCTGGGGCCAACGTCCTGACTTTC.